The 21 T cell receptor beta chains presented below share a single source sample, sequenced in a study of tumor and adjacent non-tumor tissue in lung cancer. RNA was extracted from bulk tissue without any cell sorting. TCRbeta libraries were built with three rounds of nested PCR, modified from ARM-PCR. TCRdb itself ran the multiplex PCR reads through MiXCR, one entry per CDR3 protein. Among about 90,000 distinct CDR3 sequences listed, about three fifths were seen once. The sample comprised lung tumor tissue. These receptors all come from an older man with non-small cell lung cancer.

Of note for this clonotype: Mismatch with germline at one junction end may stem from a read error. The V gene is TRBV5-8, the J gene TRBJ2-1; D is possibly TRBD2 (6 bases). Germline V lookup: CDR1 SGHTS, CDR2 YDEGEE. The CDR3 sequence is 15 residues long. CDR3 amino acids: CASSSGKDSYNEQFF. CDR3 bases: TGTGCCAGCAGTAGCGGAAAGGACTCCTATAATGAGCAGTTCTTC.

In this sample, this clonotype is medium-sized (0.01 to 0.1%). This sequence joins TRBV11-1 and TRBJ2-5, with 9 bases that match TRBD2. Germline CDR1 is SGHAT and CDR2 is FQDESV (reference sequence). Trimming took 8 bases from V and 5 from J; bases not matched to a gene: 9. This CDR3 region has 14 residues. CDR3 in amino acids: CASRNPLAGETQYF. The CDR3 DNA reads as TGTGCCAGCCGTAATCCGCTAGCGGGGGAGACCCAGTACTTC.

At least ten counts were recorded for this clonotype. The rearrangement joins TRBV6-5 to TRBJ2-1; 11 bases map to TRBD2. CDR3 length: 15 amino acids. CDR1 is MNHEY, CDR2 SVGAGI, per germline. After removal of 1 base from V and 7 bases from J, the junction contained 3 bases not matched to a gene. For the CDR3, the DNA is TGTGCCAGCAGTTACTTGGCTAGCGGGAGGAATGAGCAGTTCTTC. Translating it yields CASSYLASGRNEQFF.

Note on this clonotype: This may be a read error, as it is one base from a much larger clone. The chain links TRBV6-1 to TRBJ2-7; D could derive from TRBD1 or TRBD2 (5 bases each). The germline V gene has CDR1 MNHNS and CDR2 SASEGT. CDR3 length: 14 amino acids. The CDR3 here is CASTVSLGPYEQCF. DNA of the CDR3: TGTGCCAGCACGGTATCCCTGGGACCCTACGAGCAGTGCTTC.

The rearrangement links TRBV6-1 to TRBJ2-7; D not resolved. Germline V gene sequence: CDR1 MNHNS, CDR2 SASEGT. V lost 3 bases, J lost 4 bases, and 25 bases lay in between. CDR3 size: 18 residues. The CDR3 DNA reads TGTGCCAGCAGTGAGGGAATAGCAGGAGAGGTTATTGGGTACGAGCAGTACTTC. Amino acid sequence: CASSEGIAGEVIGYEQYF.

In regard to this clonotype: The germline gene is not matched at one end of the junction; a read error may be the cause. This rearrangement joins TRBV4-1 to TRBJ2-5, with D uncertain. CDR1 is MGHRA, CDR2 YSYEKL, per germline. This CDR3 has 13 amino acids. Written as DNA, the CDR3 is TGCACCAGCAACCCCTCTATGGGGGAGACCCAGTACTTC. Translating gives CTSNPSMGETQYF.

The chain carries TRBV11-2 and TRBJ2-3, with 11 bases lining up with TRBD2. CDR1 and CDR2 from the germline V gene are SGHAT and FQNNGV. V shed 3 bases and J 7 bases; nucleotides not matched to a gene: 24. This CDR3 spans 21 amino acids. CDR3 DNA: TGTGCCAGCAGCTTTCGCGGGCAGGGGCAGTCCCGACTAGCGGGGCTGAATACGCAGTATTTT. Amino acid sequence: CASSFRGQGQSRLAGLNTQYF.

This clonotype was counted many times. CDR3 DNA sequence: TGCGCCAGCAGCCAAGTTGGTAGAGGGGGCGTATACAATGAGCAGTTCTTC. The encoded protein is CASSQVGRGGVYNEQFF. The chain links TRBV4-1 to TRBJ2-1; 7 nucleotides match TRBD1. Germline-derived CDR1 and CDR2 are MGHRA and YSYEKL. The V gene end was trimmed by 1 base and the J gene end by 4 bases; junction bases not matched to a gene: 10. The length of the CDR3 is 17 residues.

This clonotype was counted ten times or more. The chain couples TRBV24-1 to TRBJ2-1; D is uncertain. Germline loops: CDR1 KGHDR, CDR2 SFDVKD. The CDR3 spans 11 residues. V was pared by 1 base and J by 10 bases, with 4 bases between. The CDR3 is CATSDFVEQFF. In DNA form, the CDR3 reads TGTGCCACCAGTGATTTCGTGGAGCAGTTCTTC.

In regard to this clonotype: A junction end diverges from the germline sequence, so it may reflect a read error. The chain is built from TRBV11-2 and TRBJ2-5; 8 bases match TRBD1. Germline loops: CDR1 SGHAT, CDR2 FQNNGV. The CDR3 loop spans 17 amino acids. Written as DNA, the CDR3 is TGTGCCAGCAGCTCGCGCGGACAGGGAAAGTGGCAAGTGACCGAGTACTTC. Translated, it gives CASSSRGQGKWQVTEYF.

Regarding this clonotype: A much larger clone lies one base from this, so it may be a read error. The chain employs TRBV28 and TRBJ2-3; D not resolved. V shed 8 bases and J shed 3 bases, with 9 bases lying between them. The germline gives CDR1 MDHEN, CDR2 SYDVKM. The CDR3 totals 12 residues. The DNA of the CDR3 is TGTGCCAGCCGCCAGAGAACAGATACGCAGTATTTT. Protein: CASRQRTDTQYF.

Worth noting for this clonotype: As the CDR3 is not closed by the conserved phenylalanine or tryptophan, this likely results from a read error. The chain is built from TRBV11-1 and TRBJ2-5, with 9 bases lining up with TRBD2. The CDR3 has 19 residues. Germline-derived CDR1 and CDR2 are SGHAT and FQDESV (reference sequence). The CDR3 is CASSLRTVLAGWYQGTQYL. The CDR3 coding sequence is TGTGCCAGCAGCTTAAGAACGGTACTAGCGGGTTGGTACCAAGGGACCCAGTACCTC.

A word on this clonotype: This may be a read error: a much more frequent sequence differs by one nucleotide. The chain joins TRBV12-3 or TRBV12-4 to TRBJ1-1, with a weak D call TRBD1 (6 bases). V was cut by 4 bases and J by 2 bases, with 17 bases left in between. The CDR3 extends over 16 amino acids. Written as DNA, the CDR3 is TGTGCCAGCAGTTCAACCGGACAGTATCAAAACACTGAAGCTTTCTTT. Residues: CASSSTGQYQNTEAFF.

Concerning this clonotype: One end of the junction varies from germline; a read error may be responsible. The V call is TRBV11-1, the J call TRBJ1-1, with 7 bases lining up with TRBD1. CDR1 is SGHAT and CDR2 is FQDESV in the germline V gene (reference sequence). The CDR3 covers 15 residues. The CDR3 protein is CASSISGTANTETFF. The CDR3 DNA sequence: TGTGCCAGCAGCATTTCCGGGACAGCCAACACTGAAACTTTCTTT. The full variable domain, completed using reference TRBV11-1 and TRBJ1-1, is EAEVAQSPRYKITEKSQAVAFWCDPISGHATLYWYRQILGQGPELLVQFQDESVVDDSQLPKDRFSAERLKGVDSTLKIQPAELGDSAMYLCASSISGTANTETFFGQGTRLTVV.

This chain joins TRBV6-5 and TRBJ2-1, with 8 bases identical to TRBD2. V lost 6 bases to trimming and J lost 6 bases; unmatched junction nucleotides: 10. There are 15 residues in the CDR3. CDR1 is MNHEY, CDR2 SVGAGI, per germline. The CDR3 bases are TGTGCCAGCAGCCACGCGGGACTAGAGGGCAATGAGCAGTTCTTC. Amino acid sequence: CASSHAGLEGNEQFF.

As to this clonotype: A much larger clone differs by one base, so this may be a read error. This chain joins TRBV20-1 and TRBJ1-1; the D gene is possibly TRBD1 (5 bases). The CDR3 spans 12 residues. Germline V lookup: CDR1 DFQATT, CDR2 SNEGSKA (reference sequence). V was trimmed by 8 bases and J by 4 bases, leaving 14 bases between them. The CDR3 bases are TGCAGTTTTGCCCGGGGGTCCACTGAAGCTTTCTTT. Protein: CSFARGSTEAFF.

This chain uses TRBV6-4 with TRBJ2-1, with a possible D match to TRBD2 (5 bases). CDR1 and CDR2 (germline): MRHNA, SNTAGT. V lost 4 bases and J 3 bases, leaving 10 bases between the germline ends. The CDR3 spans 14 residues. The CDR3 protein is CASSGGADYNEQFF. The DNA for the CDR3 is TGTGCCAGCAGTGGGGGAGCGGACTACAATGAGCAGTTCTTC.

As for this clonotype: The conserved final phenylalanine or tryptophan is absent from the CDR3, which likely points to a read error. The rearrangement links TRBV11-2 to TRBJ1-1; D may be TRBD1 (5 bases). Trimming left V 0 bases short and J 1 base short, with 9 bases between. Per the germline V gene, CDR1 is SGHAT and CDR2 is FQNNGV. The CDR3 has 15 amino acids. CDR3: CASSLEGETNTEAFL. Written as DNA, the CDR3 is TGTGCCAGCAGCTTAGAAGGGGAAACGAACACTGAAGCTTTCTTA.

Turning to this clonotype: A junction boundary mismatches the germline segment, possibly from a read error. The chain recombines TRBV7-8 with TRBJ2-3; 7 nucleotides align to TRBD2. CDR3 length: 17 amino acids. Germline V lookup: CDR1 SGHVS, CDR2 FQNEAQ. The CDR3 loop reads CASTEGFAGEGTNTQYF. CDR3 nucleotide sequence: TGTGCCAGCACTGAAGGATTCGCGGGAGAAGGCACAAATACGCAGTATTTT.

This clonotype was recorded many times. The V call is TRBV29-1, the J call TRBJ1-1, with D hard to call. The length of the CDR3 is 14 residues. Trimming stripped 3 bases from V and 3 bases from J, with 14 bases between. Germline V CDR1 and CDR2: SQVTM, ANQGSEA. The DNA for the CDR3 is TGCAGCGTTGAGGTTCGGACGGCCCACACTGAAGCTTTCTTT. It yields the protein CSVEVRTAHTEAFF.

To note about this clonotype: One junction end does not reproduce the germline sequence, and a read error may be involved. The V gene is TRBV11-2, the J gene TRBJ2-3; 8 bases are a match to TRBD1. The CDR3 spans 19 residues. Germline CDR1 reads SGHAT; CDR2 reads FQNNGV. The CDR3 DNA reads as TGTGCCAGCAGCTCCCATTGGGACGGCAGGGGGCTGTACACAGATACGCAGTACTTT. Translation: CASSSHWDGRGLYTDTQYF. Based on the CDR3 plus reference TRBV11-2 and TRBJ2-3, the full variable domain is EAGVAQSPRYKIIEKRQSVAFWCNPISGHATLYWYQQILGQGPKLLIQFQNNGVVDDSQLPKDRFSAERLKGVDSTLKIQPAKLEDSAVYLCASSSHWDGRGLYTDTQYFGPGTRLTVL.